This record looks at one T cell receptor beta chain sequence and its context. RNA transcripts gave rise to amplified TCR beta CDR3 regions. HTBI primers drove first-round RT-PCR of the TCR CDR3. TCRdb reanalysed the multiplex PCR reads using MiXCR and keeps one entry per CDR3 protein. The table records about 560,000 distinct CDR3 sequences, just over 45% of them present only once. This sample is part of a study of T cells in Graves' hyperthyroidism and ophthalmopathy. Germline V CDR1 and CDR2: SGHRS, YFSETQ. Trimming stripped 3 bases from V and 3 bases from J, with 18 bases between. This CDR3 is 16 amino acids long.

The chain combines TRBV5-1 with TRBJ2-5, with a weak D call TRBD2 (5 bases). Sequencing was done on a sample of peripheral blood or thyroid tissue (not recorded which). This TCR came from a young woman with Graves' hyperthyroidism. Written as DNA, the CDR3 is TGCGCCAGCAGCTACGACGACCCCCGGGATGAAGAGACCCAGTACTTC. The encoded protein is CASSYDDPRDEETQYF. The whole variable domain, filled in from reference TRBV5-1 and TRBJ2-5, reads KAGVTQTPRYLIKTRGQQVTLSCSPISGHRSVSWYQQTPGQGLQFLFEYFSETQRNKGNFPGRFSGRQFSNSRSEMNVSTLELGDSALYLCASSYDDPRDEETQYFGPGTRLLVL.